This is a list of T cell receptor beta chains from one sample in a study of cytomegalovirus exposure and HLA in healthy donors. Clones were sequenced by immunoSEQ multiplex PCR, and TCRdb holds only the in-frame ones, with some missing. Among some 69,000 clones listed, roughly 94% were seen once. Sequencing was carried out using PBMCs. These receptors all stem from a man aged 18-30 years in good health and CMV-seropositive. The CDR3 runs from the conserved cysteine through the conserved F or W. A D gene is named only where the DNA matches it firmly. The size entry is marked missing in some rows and otherwise reads once, few, many or a size class.

clone size: .
J gene: TRBJ2-1
V gene: TRBV12-5
D gene: .
CDR3 protein: CASAYNEDVEQFF
CDR3 DNA: TGTGCTAGTGCCTATAACGAGGATGTTGAGCAGTTCTTC

clone size: once
J gene: TRBJ2-3
V gene: TRBV5-1
D gene: .
CDR3 protein: CASSLGPGDGDTQYF
CDR3 DNA: TGCGCCAGCAGCTTAGGACCAGGGGATGGAGATACGCAGTATTTT

clone size: .
J gene: TRBJ1-2
V gene: TRBV15
D gene: .
CDR3 protein: CATSTAGGGGYGYTF
CDR3 DNA: TGTGCCACCTCCACCGCCGGCGGGGGCGGTTATGGCTACACCTTC

clone size: .
J gene: TRBJ1-2
V gene: TRBV6-5
D gene: .
CDR3 protein: CASSSGNSLSSGYTF
CDR3 DNA: TGTGCCAGCAGTTCAGGGAACAGCCTTTCTTCTGGCTACACCTTC

clone size: .
J gene: TRBJ2-7
V gene: TRBV6-1
D gene: TRBD1
CDR3 protein: CASSLDRDNEQYF
CDR3 DNA: TGTGCCAGCAGTTTGGACAGGGACAACGAGCAGTACTTC

clone size: few
J gene: TRBJ1-1
V gene: TRBV5-1
D gene: TRBD1
CDR3 protein: CASSSQGAGTEAFF
CDR3 DNA: TGCGCCAGCAGTTCTCAGGGGGCAGGCACTGAAGCTTTCTTT

clone size: .
J gene: TRBJ2-4
V gene: TRBV21-1
D gene: .
CDR3 protein: CASSNILLRGQGRSKNIQYF
CDR3 DNA: TGTGCCAGCAGCAACATATTGCTTAGGGGACAGGGAAGATCCAAAAACATTCAGTACTTC

clone size: few
J gene: TRBJ2-1
V gene: TRBV5-1
D gene: .
CDR3 protein: CASQDIPSYNEQFF
CDR3 DNA: TGCGCCAGCCAGGACATCCCCTCCTACAATGAGCAGTTCTTC

clone size: .
J gene: TRBJ1-2
V gene: TRBV4-3
D gene: .
CDR3 protein: CASSPDRLGGYTF
CDR3 DNA: TGCGCCAGCAGTCCCGACAGGCTGGGTGGCTACACCTTC

clone size: .
J gene: TRBJ1-2
V gene: TRBV18
D gene: TRBD1
CDR3 protein: CASSPGTGRNYGYTF
CDR3 DNA: TGTGCCAGCTCACCGGGGACAGGGCGTAACTATGGCTACACCTTC

clone size: .
J gene: TRBJ2-2
V gene: TRBV7-8
D gene: TRBD2
CDR3 protein: CASSLSGSPGELFF
CDR3 DNA: TGTGCCAGCAGCTTAAGCGGGAGCCCCGGGGAGCTGTTTTTT

clone size: .
J gene: TRBJ1-2
V gene: TRBV19
D gene: TRBD1
CDR3 protein: CATSIMGFGQGDGYTF
CDR3 DNA: TGTGCCACCAGTATCATGGGGTTTGGGCAGGGGGACGGCTACACCTTC

clone size: .
J gene: TRBJ2-2
V gene: TRBV11-3
D gene: .
CDR3 protein: CASSLSGENGELFF
CDR3 DNA: TGTGCCAGCAGCTTATCGGGGGAAAACGGGGAGCTGTTTTTT

clone size: .
J gene: TRBJ2-1
V gene: TRBV27
D gene: TRBD2
CDR3 protein: CASSTGKGGPVGNEQFF
CDR3 DNA: TGTGCCAGCAGTACGGGAAAGGGAGGGCCGGTGGGGAATGAGCAGTTCTTC

clone size: .
J gene: TRBJ2-1
V gene: TRBV28
D gene: .
CDR3 protein: CASSSAARAHNEQFF
CDR3 DNA: TGTGCCAGCAGCTCCGCCGCCAGGGCCCACAATGAGCAGTTCTTC

clone size: .
J gene: TRBJ2-2
V gene: TRBV28
D gene: TRBD1
CDR3 protein: CASSTGTENTGELFF
CDR3 DNA: TGTGCCAGCAGTACCGGGACAGAAAACACCGGGGAGCTGTTTTTT

clone size: .
J gene: TRBJ2-3
V gene: TRBV10-3
D gene: .
CDR3 protein: CAITETEGTPNTDTQYF
CDR3 DNA: TGTGCCATCACCGAAACAGAAGGGACTCCGAACACAGATACGCAGTATTTT

clone size: .
J gene: TRBJ1-5
V gene: TRBV2
D gene: TRBD1
CDR3 protein: CASRAVGQEKYSNQPQHF
CDR3 DNA: TGTGCCAGCAGAGCCGTCGGACAGGAAAAATATAGCAATCAGCCCCAGCATTTT

clone size: once
J gene: TRBJ2-3
V gene: TRBV27
D gene: TRBD2
CDR3 protein: CASSFGGGAKDTQYF
CDR3 DNA: TGTGCCAGCTCCTTTGGCGGGGGGGCAAAAGATACGCAGTATTTT

clone size: .
J gene: TRBJ2-1
V gene: TRBV18
D gene: TRBD2
CDR3 protein: CASSPRGGNVDEQFF
CDR3 DNA: TGTGCCAGCTCACCACGCGGGGGTAACGTCGATGAGCAGTTCTTC

clone size: .
J gene: TRBJ1-2
V gene: TRBV9
D gene: .
CDR3 protein: CASSVEEGGYTF
CDR3 DNA: TGTGCCAGCAGCGTAGAGGAGGGTGGCTACACCTTC

clone size: once
J gene: TRBJ1-1
V gene: TRBV19
D gene: .
CDR3 protein: CASSTHVGATEAFF
CDR3 DNA: TGTGCCAGTAGCACCCACGTGGGGGCCACTGAAGCTTTCTTT

clone size: .
J gene: TRBJ1-1
V gene: TRBV2
D gene: .
CDR3 protein: CASSPGTGVGTEAFF
CDR3 DNA: TGTGCCAGCAGCCCCGGGACGGGGGTGGGGACTGAAGCTTTCTTT

clone size: few
J gene: TRBJ2-1
V gene: TRBV18
D gene: TRBD1
CDR3 protein: CASSAGTGGLVSYNEQFF
CDR3 DNA: TGTGCCAGCTCTGCCGGGACAGGGGGCCTTGTGTCCTACAATGAGCAGTTCTTC

clone size: .
J gene: TRBJ2-7
V gene: TRBV5-5
D gene: .
CDR3 protein: CASSSTTKTYEQYF
CDR3 DNA: TGTGCCAGCAGCTCAACGACAAAGACCTACGAGCAGTACTTC

clone size: once
J gene: TRBJ2-3
V gene: TRBV18
D gene: .
CDR3 protein: CASSPMAPDTQYF
CDR3 DNA: TGTGCCAGCTCACCGATGGCCCCAGATACGCAGTATTTT

clone size: .
J gene: TRBJ2-3
V gene: TRBV4-3
D gene: TRBD2
CDR3 protein: CASSLGRGDTQYF
CDR3 DNA: TGCGCCAGCAGCCTCGGGAGGGGGGATACGCAGTATTTT

clone size: .
J gene: TRBJ2-7
V gene: TRBV7-9
D gene: .
CDR3 protein: CASSSPGLSYEQYF
CDR3 DNA: TGTGCCAGCAGCTCGCCGGGACTTTCCTACGAGCAGTACTTC

clone size: .
J gene: TRBJ2-5
V gene: TRBV5-6
D gene: TRBD2
CDR3 protein: CASSLAGGRAETQYF
CDR3 DNA: TGTGCCAGCAGCTTGGCCGGCGGGAGGGCGGAGACCCAGTACTTC

clone size: .
J gene: TRBJ1-2
V gene: TRBV27
D gene: .
CDR3 protein: CASSPTAFPGQAAYGYTF
CDR3 DNA: TGTGCCAGCAGTCCGACAGCGTTCCCGGGACAAGCGGCCTATGGCTACACCTTC

clone size: once
J gene: TRBJ2-2
V gene: TRBV7-6
D gene: TRBD2
CDR3 protein: CASSFRQGLNTGELFF
CDR3 DNA: TGTGCCAGCAGCTTTCGGCAGGGACTAAACACCGGGGAGCTGTTTTTT

clone size: once
J gene: TRBJ2-4
V gene: TRBV7-8
D gene: .
CDR3 protein: CASSLEGGADIQYF
CDR3 DNA: TGTGCCAGCAGCTTAGAGGGCGGGGCGGACATTCAGTACTTC

clone size: .
J gene: TRBJ2-2
V gene: TRBV12-5
D gene: .
CDR3 protein: CASGPAPRNPGTGELFF
CDR3 DNA: TGTGCTAGTGGCCCTGCCCCAAGAAACCCAGGGACCGGGGAGCTGTTTTTT

clone size: .
J gene: TRBJ2-1
V gene: TRBV4-1
D gene: .
CDR3 protein: CASSQLREQFF
CDR3 DNA: TGCGCCAGCAGCCAATTGAGGGAGCAGTTCTTC

clone size: once
J gene: TRBJ2-7
V gene: TRBV7-9
D gene: .
CDR3 protein: CASSRTGGAYF
CDR3 DNA: TGTGCCAGCAGCCGCACAGGGGGGGCGTACTTC

clone size: once
J gene: TRBJ2-1
V gene: TRBV10-3
D gene: .
CDR3 protein: CAISQLRDSEQFF
CDR3 DNA: TGTGCCATCAGTCAACTCCGGGATTCTGAGCAGTTCTTC

clone size: .
J gene: TRBJ1-5
V gene: TRBV7-2
D gene: TRBD1
CDR3 protein: CASSLIRQGPQPQHF
CDR3 DNA: TGTGCCAGCAGCCTCATTCGACAGGGTCCTCAGCCCCAGCATTTT

clone size: .
J gene: TRBJ1-2
V gene: TRBV19
D gene: TRBD1
CDR3 protein: CASSPGGTNYGYTF
CDR3 DNA: TGTGCCAGTAGTCCAGGGGGAACTAACTATGGCTACACCTTC

clone size: .
J gene: TRBJ2-5
V gene: TRBV28
D gene: .
CDR3 protein: CASSLGRVETQYF
CDR3 DNA: TGTGCCAGCAGTTTAGGCAGGGTGGAGACCCAGTACTTC

clone size: .
J gene: TRBJ1-5
V gene: TRBV28
D gene: .
CDR3 protein: CASSSRGTQHF
CDR3 DNA: TGTGCCAGCAGTTCGAGAGGGACCCAGCATTTT

clone size: few
J gene: TRBJ1-2
V gene: TRBV27
D gene: TRBD1
CDR3 protein: CASSQPGGAGGYTF
CDR3 DNA: TGTGCCAGCAGTCAACCAGGGGGCGCGGGAGGCTACACCTTC

clone size: .
J gene: TRBJ2-7
V gene: TRBV6-5
D gene: TRBD1
CDR3 protein: CASSSTGHEQYF
CDR3 DNA: TGTGCCAGCAGTTCGACAGGGCACGAGCAGTACTTC

clone size: .
J gene: TRBJ2-7
V gene: TRBV30
D gene: .
CDR3 protein: CAWSVLGPYEQYF
CDR3 DNA: TGTGCCTGGAGTGTACTGGGGCCCTACGAGCAGTACTTC

clone size: .
J gene: TRBJ2-5
V gene: TRBV7-8
D gene: TRBD2
CDR3 protein: CASSLRQAGVWETQYF
CDR3 DNA: TGTGCCAGCAGCTTAAGGCAAGCGGGAGTATGGGAGACCCAGTACTTC

clone size: once
J gene: TRBJ1-2
V gene: TRBV14
D gene: .
CDR3 protein: CASSRATGDYGYTF
CDR3 DNA: TGTGCCAGCAGCCGGGCTACAGGAGATTACGGCTACACCTTC

clone size: .
J gene: TRBJ1-6
V gene: TRBV14
D gene: .
CDR3 protein: CASSRLSSYNSPLHF
CDR3 DNA: TGTGCCAGCAGCCGCCTCAGCTCCTATAATTCACCCCTCCACTTT

clone size: .
J gene: TRBJ2-5
V gene: TRBV6-1
D gene: .
CDR3 protein: CASSDKIEVETQYF
CDR3 DNA: TGTGCCAGCAGTGACAAGATCGAGGTGGAGACCCAGTACTTC

clone size: .
J gene: TRBJ2-1
V gene: TRBV6-5
D gene: TRBD1
CDR3 protein: CASSPDRAYNEQFF
CDR3 DNA: TGTGCCAGCAGTCCTGACAGGGCCTACAATGAGCAGTTCTTC

clone size: .
J gene: TRBJ1-4
V gene: TRBV19
D gene: .
CDR3 protein: CASSAYEGTNEKLFF
CDR3 DNA: TGTGCCAGTAGTGCCTACGAGGGTACTAATGAAAAACTGTTTTTT

clone size: .
J gene: TRBJ1-1
V gene: TRBV4-3
D gene: .
CDR3 protein: CASSQDETEAFF
CDR3 DNA: TGCGCCAGCAGCCAAGATGAGACTGAAGCTTTCTTT

clone size: .
J gene: TRBJ2-5
V gene: TRBV11-2
D gene: TRBD2
CDR3 protein: CASSQAGASETQYF
CDR3 DNA: TGTGCCAGCAGTCAAGCGGGAGCATCGGAGACCCAGTACTTC

clone size: .
J gene: TRBJ2-7
V gene: TRBV18
D gene: .
CDR3 protein: CASSPPQVPAGEQYF
CDR3 DNA: TGTGCCAGCTCACCGCCACAGGTACCCGCGGGAGAGCAGTACTTC

clone size: .
J gene: TRBJ1-2
V gene: TRBV28
D gene: .
CDR3 protein: CASSRGIYGYTF
CDR3 DNA: TGTGCCAGCAGTCGGGGGATCTATGGCTACACCTTC

clone size: .
J gene: TRBJ2-6
V gene: TRBV27
D gene: .
CDR3 protein: CASSLRTGANVLTF
CDR3 DNA: TGTGCCAGCAGTTTGCGGACTGGGGCCAACGTCCTGACTTTC

clone size: .
J gene: TRBJ2-2
V gene: TRBV7-3
D gene: .
CDR3 protein: CASSYGQNTGELFF
CDR3 DNA: TGTGCCAGCAGCTATGGACAGAACACCGGGGAGCTGTTTTTT

clone size: .
J gene: TRBJ2-5
V gene: TRBV27
D gene: TRBD2
CDR3 protein: CASSRYSGRYQETQYF
CDR3 DNA: TGTGCCAGCAGTAGATATAGCGGGAGGTACCAAGAGACCCAGTACTTC

clone size: .
J gene: TRBJ1-2
V gene: TRBV5-8
D gene: .
CDR3 protein: CASSGDLRAGGYTF
CDR3 DNA: TGTGCCAGCAGCGGGGACCTTCGCGCGGGGGGCTACACCTTC

clone size: once
J gene: TRBJ1-1
V gene: TRBV13
D gene: .
CDR3 protein: CASSWTMEDTEAFF
CDR3 DNA: TGTGCCAGCAGCTGGACGATGGAGGACACTGAAGCTTTCTTT

clone size: once
J gene: TRBJ2-7
V gene: TRBV7-2
D gene: TRBD1
CDR3 protein: CASSLVPRGPSSYEQYF
CDR3 DNA: TGTGCCAGCAGCTTAGTCCCCAGGGGGCCTAGCTCCTACGAGCAGTACTTC